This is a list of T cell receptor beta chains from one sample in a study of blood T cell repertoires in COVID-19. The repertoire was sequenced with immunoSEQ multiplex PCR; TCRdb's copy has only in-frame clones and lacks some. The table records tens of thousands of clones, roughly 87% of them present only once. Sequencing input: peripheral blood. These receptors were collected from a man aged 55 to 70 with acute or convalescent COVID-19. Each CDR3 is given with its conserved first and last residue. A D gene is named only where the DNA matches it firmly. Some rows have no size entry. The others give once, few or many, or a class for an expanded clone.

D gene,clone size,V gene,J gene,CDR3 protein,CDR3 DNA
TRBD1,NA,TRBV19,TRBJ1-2,CASSRDRDSGYTF,TGTGCCAGTAGTCGGGACAGGGATAGTGGCTACACCTTC
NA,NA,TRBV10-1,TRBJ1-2,CASSEDSPRGYTF,TGCGCCAGCAGTGAGGATTCTCCGCGGGGCTACACCTTC
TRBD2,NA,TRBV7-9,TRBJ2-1,CASSLVLAGHNEQFF,TGTGCCAGCAGCTTAGTCCTAGCGGGGCACAATGAGCAGTTCTTC
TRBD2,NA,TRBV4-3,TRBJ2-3,CASSQDRGLAVGTQYF,TGCGCCAGCAGCCAAGATCGGGGACTAGCGGTCGGTACGCAGTATTTT
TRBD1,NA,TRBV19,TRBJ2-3,CASSPPGQGTDTQYF,TGTGCCAGTAGTCCTCCGGGACAGGGAACAGATACGCAGTATTTT
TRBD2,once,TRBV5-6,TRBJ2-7,CASSYRTSGSGYEQYF,TGTGCCAGCAGCTATCGGACTAGCGGGAGTGGGTACGAGCAGTACTTC
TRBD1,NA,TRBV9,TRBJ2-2,CASSVGQGRNTGELFF,TGTGCCAGCAGCGTAGGACAGGGGAGGAACACCGGGGAGCTGTTTTTT
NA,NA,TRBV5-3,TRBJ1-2,CARRTGTRGLANYGYTF,TGTGCCAGAAGGACCGGGACAAGGGGGTTAGCTAACTATGGCTACACCTTC
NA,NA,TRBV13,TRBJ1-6,CASSLGPGANSPLHF,TGTGCCAGCAGCTTAGGGCCAGGGGCTAATTCACCCCTCCACTTT
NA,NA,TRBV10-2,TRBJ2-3,CASATSTDTQYF,TGCGCCAGCGCCACAAGCACAGATACGCAGTATTTT
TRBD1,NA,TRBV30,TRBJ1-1,CAYGQGGSEAFF,TGTGCCTACGGACAGGGCGGCTCTGAAGCTTTCTTT
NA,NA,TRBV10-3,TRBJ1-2,CAIRQDSNYGYTF,TGTGCCATCCGGCAGGACAGTAACTATGGCTACACCTTC
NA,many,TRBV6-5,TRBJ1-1,CASNSLEAEAFF,TGTGCCAGCAACAGTCTTGAAGCTGAAGCTTTCTTT
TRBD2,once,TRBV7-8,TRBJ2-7,CASSLLAGGPLGDEQYF,TGTGCCAGCAGCTTATTAGCGGGAGGCCCCCTTGGGGACGAGCAGTACTTC
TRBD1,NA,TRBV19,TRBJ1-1,CASSRDRGNTEAFF,TGTGCCAGTAGTAGAGACAGGGGTAATACTGAAGCTTTCTTT
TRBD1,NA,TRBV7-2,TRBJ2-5,CASSPTGQGETQYF,TGTGCCAGCAGCCCGACCGGACAGGGGGAGACCCAGTACTTC